Listed here are 25 T cell receptor beta chains from one sample, sequenced in a study of radiation and T cells in renal cell carcinoma. Noted time point: blood 4 weeks post-SBRT, at nephrectomy. The treatment: 15 Gy SBRT to primary tumor, nephrectomy 4 weeks later. Some clones are missing from TCRdb's copy, which holds only in-frame ones; the method was immunoSEQ multiplex PCR. The sample consists of around 180,000 clones, around 90% of them appearing once. The specimen comprised blood, sampled from a patient whose treatment included radiotherapy and nephrectomy. Source of these receptors: a woman in her fifties or sixties with renal cell carcinoma.

The chain employs TRBV6-1 and TRBJ2-1, with 7 bases lining up with TRBD1. The V gene's germline CDR1 is MNHNS and CDR2 SASEGT. V shed 6 bases, J shed 2 bases, and the junction held 7 bases outside the gene matches. The CDR3 runs to 15 residues. The CDR3 reads CASRPGQVTYNEQFF. DNA for the CDR3: TGTGCCAGCAGACCCGGACAGGTTACCTACAATGAGCAGTTCTTC.

The V and J genes are TRBV6-1 and TRBJ1-5; D not resolved. V was trimmed by 4 bases and J by 6 bases, leaving 13 bases between them. Per germline, CDR1 MNHNS and CDR2 SASEGT. There are 14 residues in the CDR3. CDR3 nucleotide sequence: TGTGCCAGCAGTGTAACGACTGCTCCTCAGCCCCAGCATTTT. Amino acids: CASSVTTAPQPQHF.

The chain joins TRBV19 to TRBJ1-5; 7 positions match TRBD1. Losses at the gene ends were 3 bases for V and 0 bases for J; bases not matched to a gene: 5. In germline, CDR1 is LNHDA, CDR2 SQIVND (reference sequence). This CDR3 comprises 16 residues. CDR3 sequence: CASSMEQGNSNQPQHF. The CDR3 DNA is TGTGCCAGTAGTATGGAACAGGGGAATAGCAATCAGCCCCAGCATTTT.

J is TRBJ1-4 and V is TRBV18; TRBD1 matches 7 bases. Per germline, CDR1 KGHSH and CDR2 LQKENI. Unmatched junction bases numbered 8, after V lost 5 bases and J lost 5 bases. CDR3 size: 15 residues. This chain's CDR3 is CASSTRKGANEKLFF. In nucleotides, the CDR3 is TGTGCCAGCTCAACACGGAAGGGGGCCAATGAAAAACTGTTTTTT.

This clone was picked up one time. The chain uses TRBV5-1 and TRBJ1-2, with D uncertain. The CDR3 is 13 amino acids. The ends were cut back, 0 bases at V and 4 bases at J, with 7 bases in the middle. CDR1 and CDR2 (germline): SGHRS, YFSETQ. The CDR3 region is CASSLEGSYGYTF. CDR3 bases: TGCGCCAGCAGCTTGGAAGGAAGCTATGGCTACACCTTC.

This clone was detected once. V is TRBV7-2 and J is TRBJ1-5, with D unclear. V was trimmed by 1 base and J by 6 bases, leaving 13 bases between them. CDR3 length: 15 residues. Germline-derived CDR1 and CDR2 are SGHTA and FQGNSA. CDR3 amino acids: CASSLVVQEGQPQHF. The CDR3 DNA sequence: TGTGCCAGCAGCTTAGTTGTCCAGGAGGGTCAGCCCCAGCATTTT.

This clone was detected once. The genes are TRBV5-1 and TRBJ2-5, with 7 positions matching TRBD1. The germline V gene encodes CDR1 SGHRS and CDR2 YFSETQ. The V gene end was trimmed by 5 bases and the J gene end by 5 bases; junction bases not matched to a gene: 12. CDR3 length equals 15 residues. The CDR3 loop is CASSRRQGQSETQYF. As DNA, the CDR3 is TGCGCCAGCAGTCGTCGACAGGGTCAATCGGAGACCCAGTACTTC.

This clone was counted once. The J gene is TRBJ2-3, the V gene TRBV6-1; unclear D gene. The germline gives CDR1 MNHNS, CDR2 SASEGT. The CDR3 is 16 amino acids. The germline V and J ends were trimmed by 0 bases and 2 bases, with 12 bases remaining between them. CDR3 residues: CASSEAFRPPTDTQYF. For the CDR3, the DNA is TGTGCCAGCAGTGAAGCTTTCAGGCCCCCCACAGATACGCAGTATTTT.

This clone has more than one count but fewer than ten. The chain joins TRBV6-5 to TRBJ2-1; tentatively, D is TRBD2 (5 bases). The V end lost 8 bases, the J end lost 2 bases, and 7 bases lay between the germline ends. The CDR3 runs to 12 residues. Germline assignment: CDR1 MNHEY and CDR2 SVGAGI. CDR3 in amino acids: CASRGTYNEQFF. The CDR3 DNA sequence: TGTGCCAGCCGGGGAACCTACAATGAGCAGTTCTTC.

The rearrangement joins TRBV29-1 to TRBJ1-5; 9 bases are shared with TRBD1. CDR1 is SQVTM, CDR2 ANQGSEA, per germline. This CDR3 comprises 15 residues. V shed 0 bases and J 6 bases; nucleotides not matched to a gene: 6. DNA for the CDR3: TGCAGCGTTGAAGATGGGGACAGGGATGGTCAGCCCCAGCATTTT. It is translated as CSVEDGDRDGQPQHF.

This rearrangement joins TRBV5-6 to TRBJ1-2, with 8 bases aligning to TRBD1. V lost 1 base to trimming and J lost 8 bases; unmatched junction nucleotides: 10. This CDR3 contains 15 residues. Germline V gives CDR1 SGHDT, CDR2 YYEEEE. The CDR3, as DNA: TGTGCCAGCAGCTTGCGTGGGACAGGCCAAGAGGGCTACACCTTC. This encodes CASSLRGTGQEGYTF. Together with reference TRBV5-6 and TRBJ1-2, the CDR3 gives the full variable domain: DAGVTQSPTHLIKTRGQQVTLRCSPKSGHDTVSWYQQALGQGPQFIFQYYEEEERQRGNFPDRFSGHQFPNYSSELNVNALLLGDSALYLCASSLRGTGQEGYTFGSGTRLTVV.

The chain carries TRBV7-2 and TRBJ1-1; 9 bases line up with TRBD1. Germline V gene data show CDR1 as SGHTA and CDR2 as FQGNSA. The CDR3 contains 15 residues. J was trimmed by 5 bases and V by 5 bases; bases with no gene match: 9. The CDR3 bases are TGTGCCAGCAGCGCCCGGGACAGGGTTTTAACTGAAGCTTTCTTT. This translates into CASSARDRVLTEAFF.

The rearrangement joins TRBV2 to TRBJ1-5; the D is unclear. Trimming cost V 6 bases and J 0 bases, with 9 bases left between them. Germline loops: CDR1 SNHLY, CDR2 FYNNEI. The CDR3 sequence is 14 residues long. CDR3 sequence (DNA): TGTGCCAGCAGGCTCGACATTAGCAATCAGCCCCAGCATTTT. Amino acids: CASRLDISNQPQHF.

This chain uses TRBV27 with TRBJ1-6; D remains unclear. CDR1 is MNHEY and CDR2 is SMNVEV in the germline V gene (reference sequence). The CDR3 length is 19 residues. Trimming stripped 0 bases from V and 0 bases from J, with 15 bases between. The CDR3, as DNA: TGTGCCAGCAGTTTATCGAGCTTAAGTGCTAGCTCCTATAATTCACCCCTCCACTTT. It specifies CASSLSSLSASSYNSPLHF.

The sample holds a few counts of this clone. The rearrangement links TRBV30 to TRBJ1-1, with a tentative D call TRBD1 (6 bases). CDR1 is GTSNPN and CDR2 is SVGIG in the germline V gene (reference sequence). The length of the CDR3 is 14 residues. V dropped 3 bases and J dropped 1 base, with 12 bases sitting between them. CDR3 sequence reads: CAWSPGHWNTEAFF. The CDR3 nucleotides are TGTGCCTGGAGCCCGGGACACTGGAACACTGAAGCTTTCTTT.

This clone was observed a single time. The gene calls are TRBV5-1 and TRBJ2-5; D is ambiguous. Germline CDR1 is SGHRS and CDR2 is YFSETQ. The CDR3 runs to 14 residues. With 7 bases removed from V and 5 bases from J, the gap between germline ends came to 18 bases. Here the CDR3 reads CASRSAGDVETQYF. CDR3 nucleotide sequence: TGCGCCAGCCGATCCGCTGGAGATGTCGAGACCCAGTACTTC.

The CDR3 region is CASSTGLGNTEAFF. Here the CDR3 DNA reads TGTGCCAGTAGTACAGGTTTGGGAAACACTGAAGCTTTCTTT. This chain links TRBV19 with TRBJ1-1; D unclear. V was shortened by 4 bases and J by 2 bases, with 11 bases between the two germline ends. CDR1 and CDR2 (germline): LNHDA, SQIVND (reference sequence). This CDR3 contains 14 residues.

The gene calls are TRBV7-2 and TRBJ1-4; no firm D call. There are 14 residues in the CDR3. The germline V and J ends were trimmed by 3 bases and 0 bases, with 5 bases remaining between them. Germline CDR1 SGHTA, CDR2 FQGNSA. CDR3 amino acids: CASSLTTTNEKLFF. The CDR3 region has the DNA TGTGCCAGCAGCTTGACAACAACTAATGAAAAACTGTTTTTT.

The V gene is TRBV9, the J gene TRBJ2-3, with TRBD2 identical over 10 bases. CDR3 length: 14 amino acids. Trimming cost V 4 bases and J 4 bases; bases outside gene matches: 3. In germline, CDR1 is SGDLS, CDR2 YYNGEE. CDR3 protein: CASSPAGGSDTQYF. The CDR3 DNA follows: TGTGCCAGCAGCCCAGCGGGGGGGTCAGATACGCAGTATTTT.

The chain joins TRBV19 to TRBJ1-2; weak D call: TRBD1 (6 bases). The length of the CDR3 is 14 residues. Germline-derived CDR1 and CDR2 are LNHDA and SQIVND (reference sequence). V dropped 2 bases and J dropped 3 bases, with 10 bases sitting between them. This CDR3 reads CASSIQGKDYGYTF. CDR3 in DNA: TGTGCCAGTAGTATACAGGGGAAGGACTATGGCTACACCTTC. Full variable domain (missing parts from reference TRBV19 and TRBJ1-2): DGGITQSPKYLFRKEGQNVTLSCEQNLNHDAMYWYRQDPGQGLRLIYYSQIVNDFQKGDIAEGYSVSREKKESFPLTVTSAQKNPTAFYLCASSIQGKDYGYTFGSGTRLTVV.

The chain recombines TRBV2 with TRBJ2-4, with D perhaps TRBD2 (5 bases). Trimming shortened V by 1 base and J by 16 bases, and 17 bases separated the two germline ends. Germline V gene lookup returns CDR1 SNHLY and CDR2 FYNNEI. The CDR3 loop spans 13 amino acids. The DNA for the CDR3 is TGTGCCAGCAGTGAAGAACGGGGAAACCCCCTATACTTC. Protein: CASSEERGNPLYF.

The chain joins TRBV6-5 to TRBJ1-2; TRBD1 might be the D (5 bases). Germline CDR1 reads MNHEY; CDR2 reads SVGAGI. The CDR3 loop spans 16 amino acids. V was pared by 4 bases and J by 4 bases, with 19 bases between. The CDR3 is CASSSSFFQGGYGYTF. For the CDR3, the DNA is TGTGCCAGCAGTTCCTCCTTCTTTCAGGGAGGCTATGGCTACACCTTC.

The rearrangement uses TRBV2 and TRBJ2-7, with D perhaps TRBD1 (6 bases). Germline lookup yields CDR1 SNHLY and CDR2 FYNNEI. Trimming removed 5 bases at V and 2 bases at J, with 13 bases between. This CDR3 is built from 14 residues. The CDR3 DNA reads TGTGCCAGCAGTTCCACAGGGTTAGCCTACGAGCAGTACTTC. This sequence encodes CASSSTGLAYEQYF.

The chain links TRBV5-6 to TRBJ1-2; D is undetermined. V gave up 2 bases and J gave up 4 bases, with 9 bases separating them. The CDR3 totals 13 residues. Germline assignment: CDR1 SGHDT and CDR2 YYEEEE. Here the CDR3 DNA reads TGTGCCAGCAGCTTCCAGGACCGCTATGGCTACACCTTC. Protein: CASSFQDRYGYTF.

The chain employs TRBV19 and TRBJ1-6; 8 bases match TRBD1. The CDR3 is 16 amino acids. V gave up 7 bases and J gave up 7 bases; unmatched junction bases: 12. Germline CDR1 reads LNHDA; CDR2 reads SQIVND (reference sequence). The CDR3 DNA reads TGTGCCAGTACCTATAGTATGGACAGGGTAAATTCACCCCTCCACTTT. It translates to CASTYSMDRVNSPLHF.